This T cell receptor beta chain was obtained from a study of TIL therapy for anti-PD-1-resistant metastatic lung cancer. The wider study: Tumor harvest preceded PD-1/PD-L1 blockade, followed by nivolumab treatment. Tumors carried a median 1.5 non-synonymous mutations per megabase. Study-wide results and caveats: TIL clonotype persistence in blood showed no apparent association with response. Treatment-naive, never-smoker and oncogene-addicted patients were overrepresented in this highly selected cohort.

This was the immunoSEQ v3 assay. Sequencing used immunoSEQ multiplex PCR; TCRdb keeps in-frame clones, though not all of them. The profile covers some 52,000 clones, with around 79% appearing a single time and about 5% taken by the ten largest. A remark on this clone: Antigen: not known.

Trimming left V 5 bases short and J 6 bases short, with 10 bases between. The germline V gene has CDR1 DFQATT and CDR2 SNEGSKA (reference sequence). The CDR3 extends over 11 amino acids. Time point in this sample: pre-treatment sample, taken before nivolumab and TIL therapy. The sequence was obtained from a woman between 25 and 80 years old with non-small cell lung cancer. The V and J genes are TRBV20-1 and TRBJ2-5; D uncertain. The sequencing used blood, collected at baseline. CDR3 coding DNA: TGCAGTGCTCCACCCGGACAGACCCAGTACTTC. It yields the protein CSAPPGQTQYF.